This T cell receptor (beta chain) was profiled in a study of T cell clusters in autoimmune cytopenias. Germline assignment: CDR1 WNHNN and CDR2 SYGVQD (reference sequence). The CDR3 loop spans 15 amino acids. TRB rearrangements were amplified by touch-down multiplex PCR with mixed TRB-A/B primers. TCRdb reprocessed the multiplex PCR reads, with one entry per CDR3 protein and no DNA. Its listing shows several thousand distinct CDR3 sequences. Each sample's input was about 250 ng genomic DNA, 38,000 or so genome equivalents. This clonotype registers medium-sized by frequency. The antigen remains unidentified. The study, taken as a whole, reports: TRB repertoire shifts in secondary cytopenia and chronic lymphocytic leukemia mostly reflected lymphoma, not autoimmunity. No cluster-lack signature appeared between secondary cytopenia and chronic lymphocytic leukemia patients, apparently due to lymphoma masking.

The specimen sequenced was peripheral blood. V gene TRBV10-1 combines with J gene TRBJ1-3; the TRBD1 assignment by TCRdb is unverifiable without DNA. The TCR was taken from a human donor with an autoimmune cytopenia or autoimmune hepatitis (not recorded which). CDR3 loop: CASSDTGIGGNTIYF.